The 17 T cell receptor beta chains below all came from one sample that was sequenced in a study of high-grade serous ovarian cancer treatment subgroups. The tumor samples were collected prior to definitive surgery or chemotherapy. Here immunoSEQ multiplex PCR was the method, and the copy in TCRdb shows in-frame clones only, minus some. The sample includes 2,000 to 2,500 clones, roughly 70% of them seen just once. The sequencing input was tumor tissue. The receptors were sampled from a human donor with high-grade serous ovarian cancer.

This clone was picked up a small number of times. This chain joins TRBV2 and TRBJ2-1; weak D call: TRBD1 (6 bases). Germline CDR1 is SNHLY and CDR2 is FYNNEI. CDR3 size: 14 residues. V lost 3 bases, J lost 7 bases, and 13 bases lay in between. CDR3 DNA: TGTGCCAGCAGTGACCTGCCAGGGGTGAATGAGCAGTTCTTC. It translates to CASSDLPGVNEQFF.

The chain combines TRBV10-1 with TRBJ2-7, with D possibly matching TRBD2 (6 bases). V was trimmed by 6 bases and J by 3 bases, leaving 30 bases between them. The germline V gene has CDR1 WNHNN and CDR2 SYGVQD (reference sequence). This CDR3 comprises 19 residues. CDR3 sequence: CASSVPWRGYPPQDYEQYF. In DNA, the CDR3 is TGCGCCAGCAGCGTACCTTGGCGGGGATACCCCCCCCAGGACTACGAGCAGTACTTC.

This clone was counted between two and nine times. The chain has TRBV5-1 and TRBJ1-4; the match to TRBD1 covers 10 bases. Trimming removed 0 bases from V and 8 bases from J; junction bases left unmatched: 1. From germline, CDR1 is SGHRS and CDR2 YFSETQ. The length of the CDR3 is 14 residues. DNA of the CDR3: TGCGCCAGCAGCTTGGGGACAGGGGGAGAAAAACTGTTTTTT. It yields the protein CASSLGTGGEKLFF.

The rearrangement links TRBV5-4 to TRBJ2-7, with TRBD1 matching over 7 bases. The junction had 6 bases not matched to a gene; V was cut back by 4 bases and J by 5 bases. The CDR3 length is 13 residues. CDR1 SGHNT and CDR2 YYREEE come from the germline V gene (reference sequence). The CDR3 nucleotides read TGTGCCAGCAGCCCGGGACAGACCAACGAGCAGTACTTC. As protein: CASSPGQTNEQYF.

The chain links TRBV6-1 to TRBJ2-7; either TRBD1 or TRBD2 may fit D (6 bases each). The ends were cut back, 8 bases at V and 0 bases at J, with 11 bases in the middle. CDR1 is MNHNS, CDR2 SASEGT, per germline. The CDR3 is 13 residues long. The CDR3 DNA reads TGTGCCAGCGGGGGCGGGAACTCCTACGAGCAGTACGTC. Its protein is CASGGGNSYEQYV.

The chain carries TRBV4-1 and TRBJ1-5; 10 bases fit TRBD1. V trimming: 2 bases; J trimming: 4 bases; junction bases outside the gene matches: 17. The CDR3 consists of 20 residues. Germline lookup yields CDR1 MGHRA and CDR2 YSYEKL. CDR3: CASSQNPSKPGTGVNQPQHF. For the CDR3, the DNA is TGCGCCAGCAGCCAAAATCCATCAAAACCCGGGACAGGGGTAAATCAGCCCCAGCATTTT.

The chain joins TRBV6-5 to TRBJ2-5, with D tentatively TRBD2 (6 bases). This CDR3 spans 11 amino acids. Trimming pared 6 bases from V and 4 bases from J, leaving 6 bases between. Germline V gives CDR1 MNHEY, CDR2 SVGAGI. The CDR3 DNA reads TGTGCCAGCAGGGGGGGAGAGACCCAGTACTTC. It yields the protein CASRGGETQYF.

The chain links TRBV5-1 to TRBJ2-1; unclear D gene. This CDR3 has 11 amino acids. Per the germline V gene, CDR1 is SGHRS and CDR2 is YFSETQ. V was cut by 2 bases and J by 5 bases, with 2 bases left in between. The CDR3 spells CASSFDNEQFF. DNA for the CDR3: TGCGCCAGCAGCTTTGACAATGAGCAGTTCTTC.

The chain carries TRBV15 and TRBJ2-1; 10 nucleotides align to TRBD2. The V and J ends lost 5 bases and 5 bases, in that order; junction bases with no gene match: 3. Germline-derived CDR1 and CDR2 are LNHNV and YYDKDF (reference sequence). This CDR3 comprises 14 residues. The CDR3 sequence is CATSQAGGNNEQFF. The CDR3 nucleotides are TGTGCCACCAGCCAAGCGGGGGGGAACAATGAGCAGTTCTTC.

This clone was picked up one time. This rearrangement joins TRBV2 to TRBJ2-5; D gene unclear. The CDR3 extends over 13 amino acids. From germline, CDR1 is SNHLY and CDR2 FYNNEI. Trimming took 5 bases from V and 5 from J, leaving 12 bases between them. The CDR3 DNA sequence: TGTGCCAGCAGTTTGGACCTTCGGGAGACCCAGTACTTC. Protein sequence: CASSLDLRETQYF.

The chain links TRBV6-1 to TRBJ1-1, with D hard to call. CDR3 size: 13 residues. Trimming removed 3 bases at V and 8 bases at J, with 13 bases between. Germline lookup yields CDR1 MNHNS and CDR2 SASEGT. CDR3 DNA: TGTGCCAGCAGTGAGTCACCCGGGGTGGAAGCTTTCTTT. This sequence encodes CASSESPGVEAFF.

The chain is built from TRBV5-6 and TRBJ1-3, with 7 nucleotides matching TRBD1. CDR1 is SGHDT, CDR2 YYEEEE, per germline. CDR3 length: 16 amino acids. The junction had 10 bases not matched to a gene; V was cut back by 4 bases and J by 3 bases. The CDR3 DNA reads TGTGCCAGCAGCCTCCCCGGGACAGTTAGTGGAAACACCATATATTTT. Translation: CASSLPGTVSGNTIYF.

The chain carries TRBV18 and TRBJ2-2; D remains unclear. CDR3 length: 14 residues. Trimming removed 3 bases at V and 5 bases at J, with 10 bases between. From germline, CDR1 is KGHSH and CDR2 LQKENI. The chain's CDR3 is CASSPLSWTGELFF. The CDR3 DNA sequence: TGTGCCAGCTCACCTCTTAGCTGGACCGGGGAGCTGTTTTTT.

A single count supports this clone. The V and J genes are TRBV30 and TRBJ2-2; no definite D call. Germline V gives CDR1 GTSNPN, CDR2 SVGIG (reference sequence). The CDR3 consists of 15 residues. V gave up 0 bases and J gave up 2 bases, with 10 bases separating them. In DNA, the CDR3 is TGTGCCTGGAGTGTAAAGGGTTTAAACACCGGGGAGCTGTTTTTT. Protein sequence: CAWSVKGLNTGELFF. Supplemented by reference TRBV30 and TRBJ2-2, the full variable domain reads SQTIHQWPATLVQPVGSPLSLECTVEGTSNPNLYWYRQAAGRGLQLLFYSVGIGQISSEVPQNLSASRPQDRQFILSSKKLLLSDSGFYLCAWSVKGLNTGELFFGEGSRLTVL.

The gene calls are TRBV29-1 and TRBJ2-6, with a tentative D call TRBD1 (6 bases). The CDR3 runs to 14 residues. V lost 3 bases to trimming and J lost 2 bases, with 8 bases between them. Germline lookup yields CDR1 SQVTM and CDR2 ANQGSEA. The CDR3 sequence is CSVDGGPGANVLTF. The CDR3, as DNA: TGCAGCGTTGATGGGGGCCCTGGGGCCAACGTCCTGACTTTC.

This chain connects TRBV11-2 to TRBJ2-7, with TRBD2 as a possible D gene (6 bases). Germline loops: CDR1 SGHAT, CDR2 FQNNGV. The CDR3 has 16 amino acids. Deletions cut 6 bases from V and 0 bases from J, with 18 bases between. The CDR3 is CASSLTGTSSSYEQYF. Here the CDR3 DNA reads TGTGCCAGCAGTCTTACCGGGACTTCCAGCTCCTACGAGCAGTACTTC.

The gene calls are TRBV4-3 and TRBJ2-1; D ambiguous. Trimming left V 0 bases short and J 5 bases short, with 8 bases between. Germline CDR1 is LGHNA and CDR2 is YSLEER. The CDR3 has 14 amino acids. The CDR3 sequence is CASSQDWRDNEQFF. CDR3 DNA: TGCGCCAGCAGCCAAGATTGGCGAGACAATGAGCAGTTCTTC.